This is a list of T cell receptor beta chains from one sample in a study of T cell responses to AZD1222 COVID-19 vaccine. Here immunoSEQ multiplex PCR was the method, and the copy in TCRdb shows in-frame clones only, minus some. The sample shows roughly 130,000 clones, 92% of them seen only once. The starting material was peripheral blood, obtained on day 0 of AZD1222 vaccination. The receptors here all came from an adult in good health. CDR3s include the opening cysteine and the closing phenylalanine or tryptophan. A D gene is named only where the DNA matches it firmly. A clone size is listed for some rows: how often the clone was seen (once, few, many), or a class if it is expanded.

abundance	d_gene	len	v_gene	j_gene	CDR3aa	CDR3nt
-	-	13	TRBV11-3	TRBJ1-1	CASSLGWQGEAFF	TGTGCCAGCAGCTTAGGTTGGCAGGGAGAAGCTTTCTTT
-	TRBD1	15	TRBV2	TRBJ1-1	CASSGGQGMNTEAFF	TGTGCCAGCAGTGGGGGACAGGGGATGAACACTGAAGCTTTCTTT
-	TRBD1	17	TRBV30	TRBJ1-2	CAWSTGQGRMEYYGYTF	TGTGCCTGGTCGACTGGACAGGGGCGGATGGAGTACTATGGCTACACCTTC
once	TRBD1	15	TRBV5-5	TRBJ1-1	CASSLGQTMNTEAFF	TGTGCCAGCAGCCTGGGACAGACTATGAACACTGAAGCTTTCTTT
-	-	13	TRBV7-7	TRBJ2-5	CASSLGRAQTQYF	TGTGCTAGCAGCTTAGGCAGGGCCCAGACCCAGTACTTC
once	-	18	TRBV18	TRBJ1-4	CASSLRSPVGGPGEKLFF	TGTGCCAGCTCACTAAGGTCCCCAGTGGGGGGCCCGGGTGAAAAACTGTTTTTT
once	TRBD1	16	TRBV30	TRBJ1-1	CAWSYLGQGANTEAFF	TGTGCCTGGAGTTATCTTGGACAGGGGGCTAACACTGAAGCTTTCTTT
-	-	15	TRBV5-4	TRBJ1-6	CASSLGPTLGQSLHF	TGTGCCAGCAGCTTGGGCCCTACCCTCGGACAGAGCCTCCACTTT
-	TRBD1	15	TRBV2	TRBJ1-4	CASGQEFQLGEKLFF	TGTGCCAGTGGACAGGAGTTTCAACTTGGTGAAAAACTGTTTTTT
-	-	14	TRBV3-1/TRBV3-2	TRBJ1-5	CASSHGAMYQPQHF	TGTGCCAGCAGCCATGGAGCCATGTATCAGCCCCAGCATTTT
-	TRBD2	17	TRBV5-5	TRBJ2-1	CASTRGLAGGTYNEQFF	TGTGCCAGCACACGGGGACTAGCGGGAGGGACCTACAATGAGCAGTTCTTC
once	-	13	TRBV2	TRBJ1-1	CASSATGGTEAFF	TGTGCCAGCAGTGCGACGGGTGGCACTGAAGCTTTCTTT
-	-	14	TRBV2	TRBJ1-4	CASRGDSQNEKLFF	TGTGCCAGCAGGGGTGACAGCCAAAATGAAAAACTGTTTTTT
once	-	16	TRBV12-2	TRBJ2-2	CASRYSQRGSGGELFF	TGTGCAAGTCGCTACAGTCAGAGGGGGTCGGGCGGGGAGCTGTTTTTT
-	TRBD2	15	TRBV10-2	TRBJ2-3	CASSPSGGARDTQYF	TGCGCCAGCAGCCCTAGCGGGGGGGCTAGGGATACGCAGTATTTT
-	-	17	TRBV7-2	TRBJ2-3	CASSLARTTISTDTQYF	TGTGCCAGCAGCTTAGCGCGGACTACCATTAGCACAGATACGCAGTATTTT
-	TRBD2	16	TRBV6-2/TRBV6-3	TRBJ2-1	CASSYRAGGPYNEQFF	TGTGCCAGCAGTTACAGGGCGGGAGGGCCTTACAATGAGCAGTTCTTC
-	-	16	TRBV3-1/TRBV3-2	TRBJ1-6	CASSGGRGTYNSPLHF	TGTGCCAGCAGCGGGGGCCGGGGAACCTATAATTCACCCCTCCACTTT
-	-	17	TRBV30	TRBJ1-6	CAWSIMDTSSYNSPLHF	TGTGCCTGGAGTATAATGGACACGAGCTCCTATAATTCACCCCTCCACTTT
-	TRBD1	16	TRBV19	TRBJ1-4	CASSSLGGGLNEKLFF	TGTGCCAGTAGCAGTTTGGGAGGGGGCCTTAATGAAAAACTGTTTTTT
-	-	14	TRBV27	TRBJ1-4	CASRKGSTNEKLFF	TGTGCCAGCAGAAAGGGCTCAACTAATGAAAAACTGTTTTTT
once	-	13	TRBV11-2	TRBJ1-1	CASSLAWDTEAFF	TGTGCCAGCAGCTTGGCATGGGACACTGAAGCTTTCTTT
-	TRBD2	16	TRBV27	TRBJ2-3	CASRRWASGREDTQYF	TGTGCCAGCAGAAGGTGGGCTAGCGGGAGAGAGGATACGCAGTATTTT
-	TRBD1	14	TRBV19	TRBJ1-2	CASTSHRGIGGYTF	TGTGCCAGTACATCGCACAGGGGTATCGGTGGCTACACCTTC
-	-	15	TRBV6-5	TRBJ1-2	CASSHWGDTNYGYTF	TGTGCCAGCAGTCACTGGGGGGACACCAACTATGGCTACACCTTC
once	-	16	TRBV19	TRBJ1-4	CASSRPLRAHNEKLFF	TGTGCCAGTAGTCGCCCCCTTAGGGCACACAATGAAAAACTGTTTTTT
medium-sized	-	16	TRBV23-1	TRBJ1-2	CASSHSHRKVNKGYTF	TGCGCCAGCAGTCATTCCCACAGAAAGGTGAACAAAGGCTACACCTTC
-	TRBD2	16	TRBV28	TRBJ2-2	CASSPGGLAGAGELFF	TGTGCCAGCAGTCCCGGGGGACTAGCCGGAGCCGGGGAGCTGTTTTTT
-	-	15	TRBV4-1	TRBJ1-6	CASSQDWRGGSPLHF	TGCGCCAGCAGCCAAGATTGGCGGGGAGGGTCACCCCTCCACTTT
-	TRBD1	16	TRBV3-1/TRBV3-2	TRBJ1-4	CASSQHVAQGGGKLFF	TGTGCCAGCAGCCAACACGTCGCGCAGGGGGGTGGTAAACTGTTTTTT
once	-	14	TRBV3-1/TRBV3-2	TRBJ1-4	CASSQHATNEKLFF	TGTGCCAGCAGCCAACATGCAACTAATGAAAAACTGTTTTTT
once	-	13	TRBV7-3	TRBJ1-5	CASSPSPNQPQHF	TGTGCCAGCAGCCCAAGCCCTAATCAGCCCCAGCATTTT
-	TRBD2	21	TRBV9	TRBJ2-2	CASSGRSRASGGAVMPGELFF	TGTGCCAGCAGCGGGAGGAGTCGGGCTAGCGGGGGGGCCGTAATGCCCGGGGAGCTGTTTTTT
-	TRBD2	20	TRBV7-4	TRBJ2-1	CASSNYLVLAGGPSYNEQFF	TGTGCCAGCAGCAATTACTTAGTACTAGCGGGGGGACCCTCCTACAATGAGCAGTTCTTC
-	TRBD2	15	TRBV7-7	TRBJ2-7	CASSIGLAGVHEQYF	TGTGCTAGCAGCATAGGACTAGCGGGGGTGCACGAGCAGTACTTC
-	-	19	TRBV18	TRBJ1-5	CASSHQDSSSTDSNQPQHF	TGTGCCAGCTCACACCAGGACAGCAGCTCTACCGATAGCAATCAGCCCCAGCATTTT